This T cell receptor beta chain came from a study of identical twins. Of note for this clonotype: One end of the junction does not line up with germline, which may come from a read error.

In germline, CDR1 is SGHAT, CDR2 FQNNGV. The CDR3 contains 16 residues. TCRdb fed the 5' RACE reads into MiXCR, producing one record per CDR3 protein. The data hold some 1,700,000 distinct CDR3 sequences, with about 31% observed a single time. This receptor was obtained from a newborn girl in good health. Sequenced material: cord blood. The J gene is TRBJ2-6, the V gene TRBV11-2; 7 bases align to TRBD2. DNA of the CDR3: TGTGCCAGCAGAACCTCGGGGGGAGCTGGGGCCAACGTCCCGACTTTC. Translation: CASRTSGGAGANVPTF.